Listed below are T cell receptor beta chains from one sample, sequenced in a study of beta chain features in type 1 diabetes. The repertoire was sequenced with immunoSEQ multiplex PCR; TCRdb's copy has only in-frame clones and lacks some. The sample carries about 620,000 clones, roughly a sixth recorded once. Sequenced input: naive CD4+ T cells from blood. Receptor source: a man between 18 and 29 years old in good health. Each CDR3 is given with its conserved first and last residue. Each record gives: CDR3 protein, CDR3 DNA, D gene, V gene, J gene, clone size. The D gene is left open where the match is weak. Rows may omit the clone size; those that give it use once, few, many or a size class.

CSVRANTDTQYF	TGCAGCGTTCGTGCAAACACAGATACGCAGTATTTT	NA	TRBV29-1	TRBJ2-3	few
CASSPSGGTDTQYF	TGTGCCAGCTCACCCTCGGGGGGTACAGATACGCAGTATTTT	TRBD2	TRBV7-3	TRBJ2-3	few
CASSQERGGRSGELFF	TGTGCCAGCAGCCAAGAGCGGGGGGGCCGGTCCGGGGAGCTGTTTTTT	TRBD2	TRBV4-2	TRBJ2-2	NA
CASSPLASTDTQYF	TGTGCCAGCTCACCACTAGCGAGCACAGATACGCAGTATTTT	NA	TRBV18	TRBJ2-3	few
CASSPREGNIYGYTF	TGCGCCAGCAGCCCCCGAGAGGGAAACATCTATGGCTACACCTTC	NA	TRBV4-1	TRBJ1-2	few
CASSLRDTQETQYF	TGTGCCAGCAGCTTACGGGACACCCAAGAGACCCAGTACTTC	NA	TRBV7-2	TRBJ2-5	few
CSGGQTAEAFF	TGCAGCGGGGGGCAGACCGCTGAAGCTTTCTTT	NA	TRBV29-1	TRBJ1-1	NA
CASRNTARTALSYEQYF	TGTGCCAGCAGAAATACGGCGCGGACAGCCCTCTCCTACGAGCAGTACTTC	NA	TRBV7-9	TRBJ2-7	few
CASSFSGGARDTQYF	TGTGCCAGCAGCTTTAGCGGGGGGGCCAGGGATACGCAGTATTTT	TRBD2	TRBV7-2	TRBJ2-3	NA
CASSDPIKETQYF	TGTGCCAGCAGCGACCCTATTAAAGAGACCCAGTACTTC	NA	TRBV11-1	TRBJ2-5	few
CASSFKSGTVNEQFF	TGTGCCAGCAGCTTCAAATCCGGGACAGTCAATGAGCAGTTCTTC	TRBD1	TRBV5-4	TRBJ2-1	NA
CASSSRDRGSNYGYTF	TGTGCCAGCAGCTCCCGGGACAGGGGGAGCAACTATGGCTACACCTTC	TRBD1	TRBV9	TRBJ1-2	NA
CASSLTWTGGQNEKLFF	TGTGCCAGCAGCTTGACATGGACAGGGGGACAGAATGAAAAACTGTTTTTT	TRBD1	TRBV7-8	TRBJ1-4	NA
CASSVVGGPPPNEQFF	TGTGCCAGCAGCGTAGTAGGGGGGCCTCCCCCCAATGAGCAGTTCTTC	NA	TRBV9	TRBJ2-1	few
CASSFGTKSRGTEAFF	TGTGCCAGCAGTTTTGGGACAAAGTCGCGAGGTACTGAAGCTTTCTTT	NA	TRBV28	TRBJ1-1	NA
CSVSGQSYEQYF	TGCAGCGTTTCGGGACAGAGCTACGAGCAGTACTTC	TRBD1	TRBV29-1	TRBJ2-7	NA
CASSLLGETQYF	TGTGCCAGCAGCTTATTGGGAGAGACCCAGTACTTC	NA	TRBV7-9	TRBJ2-5	few
CASSLRSDRLSYNEQFF	TGTGCCAGCAGCTTGCGGTCAGACCGATTGTCCTACAATGAGCAGTTCTTC	NA	TRBV7-9	TRBJ2-1	NA
CASRPNRGRESAQYF	TGTGCCAGCAGGCCTAACAGGGGGCGCGAGTCGGCCCAGTACTTC	TRBD1	TRBV28	TRBJ2-5	few
CSTSQHTGELFF	TGCAGCACTAGCCAGCACACCGGGGAGCTGTTTTTT	NA	TRBV29-1	TRBJ2-2	NA
CSARGGFGYTF	TGCAGTGCTAGAGGCGGGTTCGGCTACACCTTC	NA	TRBV20-1	TRBJ1-2	NA
CASSSDTRSYNSPLHF	TGTGCCAGCAGCTCCGACACCCGCTCCTATAATTCACCCCTCCACTTT	NA	TRBV7-9	TRBJ1-6	once
CASSAPGQGSYEQYF	TGTGCCAGCAGTGCACCGGGACAGGGATCCTACGAGCAGTACTTC	TRBD1	TRBV6-6	TRBJ2-7	few
CASSPPGQSNQPQHF	TGTGCCAGCTCACCACCGGGACAGAGCAATCAGCCCCAGCATTTT	TRBD1	TRBV18	TRBJ1-5	NA
CATSRASGRTDTQYF	TGTGCCACCAGCAGAGCTAGCGGGAGGACGGATACGCAGTATTTT	TRBD2	TRBV15	TRBJ2-3	few
CASSLCAASSYEQYF	TGTGCCAGCAGCTTGTGTGCAGCGAGCTCCTACGAGCAGTACTTC	NA	TRBV7-2	TRBJ2-7	NA
CASSWDRTAPSYGYTF	TGTGCCAGCAGTTGGGACAGAACCGCTCCCTCCTATGGCTACACCTTC	TRBD1	TRBV28	TRBJ1-2	NA
CASSPGQHSEQYF	TGCGCCAGCAGCCCCGGACAGCATTCAGAGCAGTACTTC	NA	TRBV5-1	TRBJ2-7	NA
CASRLSAPSYEQYF	TGTGCCAGCAGACTTTCCGCCCCGTCCTACGAGCAGTACTTC	NA	TRBV28	TRBJ2-7	few
CASSLGLTYRTDTQYF	TGTGCCAGCAGCTTAGGACTTACATACCGCACAGATACGCAGTATTTT	NA	TRBV11-2	TRBJ2-3	few
CASSWAETPASGYTF	TGTGCCAGCAGCTGGGCGGAGACCCCTGCCTCTGGCTACACCTTC	NA	TRBV7-2	TRBJ1-2	few
CALGQPAFF	TGTGCCTTGGGACAGCCAGCTTTCTTT	TRBD1	TRBV30	TRBJ1-1	few
CASSQEGARGWYGYTF	TGCGCCAGCAGCCAAGAAGGGGCCAGGGGGTGGTATGGCTACACCTTC	TRBD1	TRBV4-1	TRBJ1-2	few
CASSVGGLDMVETQYF	TGTGCCAGCAGCGTAGGGGGACTAGACATGGTAGAGACCCAGTACTTC	TRBD2	TRBV9	TRBJ2-5	NA
CAWSTNYNQPQHF	TGTGCCTGGAGTACCAACTACAATCAGCCCCAGCATTTT	NA	TRBV30	TRBJ1-5	few
CASSQPGRTGGEDTQYF	TGTGCCAGCAGCCAACCCGGCCGGACAGGGGGGGAAGATACGCAGTATTTT	TRBD1	TRBV4-2	TRBJ2-3	NA
CASSKSGDTQYF	TGCGCCAGCAGCAAGAGTGGGGATACGCAGTATTTT	NA	TRBV5-1	TRBJ2-3	NA
CASITGGSTDTQYF	TGCGCCAGCATAACAGGGGGAAGCACAGATACGCAGTATTTT	TRBD1	TRBV10-2	TRBJ2-3	few
CASSEAPGILGYNSPLHF	TGTGCCAGCAGTGAAGCCCCCGGCATACTGGGCTATAATTCACCCCTCCACTTT	NA	TRBV25-1	TRBJ1-6	NA
CASSLAYETQYF	TGCGCCAGCAGCTTGGCGTATGAGACCCAGTACTTC	NA	TRBV5-1	TRBJ2-5	NA
CASSVDPGGGPGNEQFF	TGTGCCAGCAGCGTAGATCCTGGCGGGGGCCCGGGGAATGAGCAGTTCTTC	NA	TRBV9	TRBJ2-1	NA
CASTVRQGAAGANVLTF	TGTGCCAGCACCGTAAGGCAGGGGGCCGCTGGGGCCAACGTCCTGACTTTC	TRBD1	TRBV9	TRBJ2-6	few
CSVDDNLTFNEQYF	TGCAGCGTTGACGACAACTTAACGTTCAACGAGCAGTACTTC	NA	TRBV29-1	TRBJ2-7	few
CASSTTGANSPLHF	TGTGCCAGCAGTACGACAGGGGCAAATTCACCCCTCCACTTT	TRBD1	TRBV25-1	TRBJ1-6	few
CASSVAGTGTIYEQYF	TGTGCCAGCAGCGTTGCGGGGACAGGGACCATCTACGAGCAGTACTTC	TRBD1	TRBV9	TRBJ2-7	few
CASSSIGGQGVWDQPQHF	TGTGCCAGCAGCTCAATCGGGGGACAGGGGGTCTGGGATCAGCCCCAGCATTTT	TRBD1	TRBV5-4	TRBJ1-5	NA
CASSQDLERGQAKNIQYF	TGCGCCAGCAGCCAAGATTTAGAGAGGGGTCAAGCCAAAAACATTCAGTACTTC	NA	TRBV4-1	TRBJ2-4	NA
CASSELSYEQYF	TGCGCCAGCAGCGAACTATCCTACGAGCAGTACTTC	NA	TRBV5-1	TRBJ2-7	NA
CASSLATGGSWKLFF	TGTGCCAGCAGCTTAGCGACAGGGGGCTCTTGGAAACTGTTTTTT	TRBD1	TRBV7-9	TRBJ1-4	few
CASISGALGENTEAFF	TGTGCCAGCATTTCCGGCGCTTTGGGGGAGAACACTGAAGCTTTCTTT	NA	TRBV6-6	TRBJ1-1	NA
CASSWGRGNYGYTF	TGCGCCAGCAGCTGGGGCAGGGGGAACTATGGCTACACCTTC	TRBD1	TRBV5-1	TRBJ1-2	NA
CASSKPPARGAYIQYF	TGTGCCAGCAGTAAACCGCCGGCGCGAGGGGCGTACATTCAGTACTTC	NA	TRBV28	TRBJ2-4	many
CASSTTSGRVDEQFF	TGTGCCAGCAGCACGACTAGCGGGAGGGTAGACGAGCAGTTCTTC	TRBD2	TRBV5-4	TRBJ2-1	few